The T cell receptor beta chain described here comes from a study of blood T cell repertoires in COVID-19. Study overall: Spain, Italy and the United States supplied samples that represented acute and convalescent COVID-19. T cells, B-cell-depleted T cells, or PBMCs provided the cDNA or gDNA that served as material.

Per the germline V gene, CDR1 is KGHSH and CDR2 is LQKENI. The CDR3 is 13 residues long. Trimming pared 3 bases from V and 10 bases from J, leaving 12 bases between. The assay was immunoSEQ multiplex PCR, and TCRdb's table has in-frame clones only and misses some. The table includes some 290,000 clones, approximately 81% detected once. The sequencing sample was made of peripheral blood. This receptor was obtained from a woman aged 55-75 years with active or convalescent COVID-19. The chain couples TRBV18 to TRBJ1-4, with TRBD1 as a possible D gene (5 bases). CDR3 protein: CASSPPAGLKLFF. CDR3 nucleotide sequence: TGTGCCAGCTCACCCCCAGCGGGACTAAAACTGTTTTTT.